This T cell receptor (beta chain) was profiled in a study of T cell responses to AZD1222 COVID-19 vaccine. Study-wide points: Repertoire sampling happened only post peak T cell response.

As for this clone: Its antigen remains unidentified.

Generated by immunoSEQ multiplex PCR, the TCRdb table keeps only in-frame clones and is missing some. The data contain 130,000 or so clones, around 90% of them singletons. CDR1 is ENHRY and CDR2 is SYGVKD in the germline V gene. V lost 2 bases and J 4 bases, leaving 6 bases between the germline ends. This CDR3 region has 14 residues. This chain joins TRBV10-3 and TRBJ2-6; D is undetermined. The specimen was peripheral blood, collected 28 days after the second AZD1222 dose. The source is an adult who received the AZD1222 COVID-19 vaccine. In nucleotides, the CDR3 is TGTGCCATCAGTGAGAGGGTCGGGGCCAACGTCCTGACTTTC. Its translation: CAISERVGANVLTF.